The 30 T cell receptor beta chains reported below all come from one sample, sequenced in a study of blood T cell repertoires in COVID-19. Some clones are missing from TCRdb's copy, which holds only in-frame ones; the method was immunoSEQ multiplex PCR. The table shows over 600,000 clones, with 85% to 90% occurring only once. Sequencing was done on a sample of peripheral blood. These receptors were obtained from a young woman with acute or convalescent COVID-19.

V is TRBV5-4 and J is TRBJ2-7, with 15 bases fitting TRBD2. V shed 5 bases, J shed 7 bases, and the junction held 10 bases outside the gene matches. Per the germline V gene, CDR1 is SGHNT and CDR2 is YYREEE (reference sequence). There are 16 residues in the CDR3. CDR3 protein: CASSYAPGLAGGEQYF. The DNA of the CDR3 is TGTGCCAGCAGTTATGCGCCGGGACTAGCGGGGGGTGAGCAGTACTTC.

The V and J genes are TRBV7-6 and TRBJ1-1; D gene unclear. The V gene lost 5 bases and the J gene lost 5 bases, with 15 bases spanning the gap. CDR1 is SGHVS and CDR2 is FNYEAQ in the germline V gene. The CDR3 length is 14 residues. Here the CDR3 reads CASSRYDTGTEAFF. The CDR3 nucleotides read TGTGCCAGCAGCCGATACGACACCGGTACTGAAGCTTTCTTT.

This chain connects TRBV5-5 to TRBJ2-7, with TRBD1 as a possible D gene (6 bases). The CDR3 sequence is 18 residues long. Germline V gene lookup returns CDR1 SGHKS and CDR2 YYEKEE (reference sequence). Between the trimmed V and J ends, which lost 0 bases and 0 bases, there was a span of 19 bases. The CDR3 spells CASSLGPVGALLSYEQYF. CDR3 in DNA: TGTGCCAGCAGCTTGGGACCAGTGGGGGCTCTTCTCTCCTACGAGCAGTACTTC.

The rearrangement links TRBV7-9 to TRBJ1-3, with a weak D call TRBD1 (5 bases). The CDR3 length is 13 residues. V shed 8 bases and J shed 2 bases, with 10 bases lying between them. Germline V gives CDR1 SEHNR, CDR2 FQNEAQ (reference sequence). The DNA for the CDR3 is TGTGCCAGCGCAGGGCCCCCTGGAAACACCATATATTTT. Amino acids: CASAGPPGNTIYF.

The chain has TRBV5-1 and TRBJ1-1; D not resolved. This CDR3 is 16 amino acids long. CDR1 and CDR2 from the germline V gene are SGHRS and YFSETQ. Trimming shortened V by 4 bases and J by 2 bases, and 18 bases separated the two germline ends. DNA of the CDR3: TGCGCCAGCAGCCCTCAGGCCCCGACGGGAAACACTGAAGCTTTCTTT. Protein sequence: CASSPQAPTGNTEAFF.

The chain links TRBV6-5 to TRBJ1-2; TRBD1 matches 9 bases. The CDR3 sequence is 14 residues long. V lost 7 bases, J lost 4 bases, and 7 bases stayed unmatched. Germline loops: CDR1 MNHEY, CDR2 SVGAGI. This CDR3 is CASTLGQGSYGYTF. CDR3 nucleotides: TGTGCCAGCACCCTGGGACAGGGTTCCTATGGCTACACCTTC.

The chain recombines TRBV13 with TRBJ2-7; the match to TRBD2 covers 9 bases. This CDR3 contains 15 residues. CDR1 and CDR2 (germline): PRHDT, FYEKMQ (reference sequence). Unmatched junction bases numbered 6, after V lost 4 bases and J lost 2 bases. The CDR3 nucleotides read TGTGCCAGCAGCTCCCAGCGGGGGGCGGCCTACGAGCAGTACTTC. It encodes CASSSQRGAAYEQYF.

The chain joins TRBV7-2 to TRBJ2-7; a weak D match, TRBD1 (5 bases). The CDR3 length is 13 residues. Looked up from germline, CDR1 is SGHTA and CDR2 is FQGNSA. Trimming left V 1 base short and J 3 bases short, with 7 bases between. The CDR3 DNA sequence: TGTGCCAGCAGCTTAGGACAGCACTACGAGCAGTACTTC. Protein sequence: CASSLGQHYEQYF.

This chain links TRBV3-1 (or the pseudogene TRBV3-2) with TRBJ1-2; 7 bases map to TRBD1. Germline trimming cut 4 bases from V and 4 bases from J; bases unmatched to any gene: 6. The CDR3 has 14 residues. Germline lookup yields CDR1 LGHDT and CDR2 YNNKEL (reference sequence). The CDR3 protein is CASSPLGQSYGYTF. For the CDR3, the DNA is TGTGCCAGCAGCCCCCTGGGACAGTCCTATGGCTACACCTTC.

V usage is TRBV5-6 and J usage is TRBJ1-3; TRBD1 agrees at 9 bases. CDR3 length: 15 residues. CDR1 and CDR2 (germline): SGHDT, YYEEEE. V shed 6 bases and J 3 bases; nucleotides not matched to a gene: 7. The CDR3 region is CASITTGGYGNTIYF. For the CDR3, the DNA is TGTGCCAGCATAACGACAGGGGGATATGGAAACACCATATATTTT.

The chain combines TRBV10-3 with TRBJ2-1; D might be TRBD1 (5 bases). CDR3 size: 17 residues. Trimming removed 0 bases at V and 0 bases at J, with 12 bases between. Germline V gives CDR1 ENHRY, CDR2 SYGVKD. The CDR3 spells CAISESKWTSSYNEQFF. CDR3 DNA: TGTGCCATCAGTGAGTCGAAGTGGACAAGCTCCTACAATGAGCAGTTCTTC.

The table lists this clone with a few counts. The chain employs TRBV4-1 and TRBJ1-1; D is unresolved. CDR3 length: 15 residues. Germline V gene sequence: CDR1 MGHRA, CDR2 YSYEKL. Trimming cost V 1 base and J 1 base, with 10 bases left between them. The CDR3 loop is CASSQAAAENTEAFF. CDR3 in DNA: TGCGCCAGCAGCCAAGCCGCAGCGGAGAACACTGAAGCTTTCTTT.

This chain connects TRBV28 to TRBJ2-3; 7 nucleotides line up with TRBD1. The V gene's germline CDR1 is MDHEN and CDR2 SYDVKM. V was pared by 7 bases and J by 0 bases, with 16 bases of the junction left unmatched. The CDR3 covers 18 residues. DNA of the CDR3: TGTGCCAGCATGGGACAGATAAGCCAAAAATCTAGCACAGATACGCAGTATTTT. This translates into CASMGQISQKSSTDTQYF.

This clone turned up a few times. CDR3 residues: CASSLAGGVSPLHF. The CDR3 region has the DNA TGTGCCAGCAGCTTAGCGGGAGGTGTATCACCCCTCCACTTT. V and J are TRBV7-2 and TRBJ1-6; no firm D call. Germline loops: CDR1 SGHTA, CDR2 FQGNSA. Trimming took 0 bases from V and 10 from J, leaving 10 bases between them. The CDR3 runs to 14 residues. The entire variable domain, with the rest obtained from reference TRBV7-2 and TRBJ1-6, is as follows: GAGVSQSPSNKVTEKGKDVELRCDPISGHTALYWYRQSLGQGLEFLIYFQGNSAPDKSGLPSDRFSAERTGGSVSTLTIQRTQQEDSAVYLCASSLAGGVSPLHFGNGTRLTVT.

The rearrangement uses TRBV18 and TRBJ1-5, with 8 bases identical to TRBD1. Germline trimming cut 1 base from V and 6 bases from J; bases unmatched to any gene: 8. The germline V gene encodes CDR1 KGHSH and CDR2 LQKENI. The CDR3 is 16 amino acids. The CDR3 DNA reads as TGTGCCAGCTCACCACGGACAGGGTTGGATGGTCAGCCCCAGCATTTT. Translating gives CASSPRTGLDGQPQHF.

The chain carries TRBV3-1 (or the pseudogene TRBV3-2) and TRBJ2-3; 8 bases map to TRBD1. This CDR3 contains 14 residues. V was pared by 4 bases and J by 3 bases, with 3 bases of the junction left unmatched. The germline V gene has CDR1 LGHDT and CDR2 YNNKEL (reference sequence). CDR3 sequence: CASSPRTGTDTQYF. The CDR3 DNA is TGTGCCAGCAGCCCTCGGACAGGGACAGATACGCAGTATTTT.

This clone was detected once. This sequence joins TRBV5-4 and TRBJ1-2; TRBD1 agrees at 8 bases. CDR1 is SGHNT and CDR2 is YYREEE in the germline V gene (reference sequence). J lost 2 bases, V lost 5 bases, and 8 bases had no gene match. CDR3 length: 15 residues. Here the CDR3 reads CASRSLDRDNYGYTF. In nucleotides, the CDR3 is TGTGCCAGCAGGTCCCTGGACAGGGACAACTATGGCTACACCTTC.

This chain joins TRBV5-6 and TRBJ1-5; maybe TRBD1 (6 bases). The CDR3 consists of 15 residues. In germline, CDR1 is SGHDT, CDR2 YYEEEE. The V end lost 0 bases, the J end lost 5 bases, and 12 bases lay between the germline ends. The CDR3 reads CASSLGWPGDQPQHF. In nucleotides, the CDR3 is TGTGCCAGCAGCTTGGGGTGGCCAGGGGATCAGCCCCAGCATTTT.

The rearrangement links TRBV5-1 to TRBJ1-1; D is possibly TRBD1 (6 bases). V lost 2 bases and J lost 4, with 12 bases in between. The CDR3 consists of 14 residues. The germline V gene has CDR1 SGHRS and CDR2 YFSETQ. The CDR3 loop is CASSLGQGITEAFF. CDR3 nucleotides: TGCGCCAGCAGCTTAGGCCAGGGGATCACTGAAGCTTTCTTT.

V is TRBV4-1 and J is TRBJ2-7; weak D call: TRBD2 (5 bases). Deletions cut 1 base from V and 3 bases from J, with 16 bases between. The germline V gene has CDR1 MGHRA and CDR2 YSYEKL. The CDR3 is made up of 16 amino acids. CDR3 amino acids: CASSQVGLPEGYEQYF. In DNA, the CDR3 is TGCGCCAGCAGCCAAGTTGGTCTGCCCGAGGGCTACGAGCAGTACTTC.

This clone was seen just once. This chain connects TRBV27 to TRBJ1-2; D is unresolved. This CDR3 has 11 amino acids. CDR1 MNHEY and CDR2 SMNVEV come from the germline V gene (reference sequence). The ends were cut back, 9 bases at V and 8 bases at J, with 13 bases in the middle. The CDR3 loop is CARWRECGYTF. In DNA, the CDR3 is TGTGCCAGGTGGAGGGAGTGCGGCTACACCTTC.

V is TRBV10-3 and J is TRBJ1-4, with 7 bases lining up with TRBD1. V shed 0 bases and J 7 bases; nucleotides not matched to a gene: 8. The CDR3 has 16 amino acids. The germline CDR1 and CDR2 sequences are ENHRY and SYGVKD. This CDR3 reads CAISESRQGWGEKLFF. In DNA, the CDR3 is TGTGCCATCAGTGAGTCCAGACAGGGTTGGGGTGAAAAACTGTTTTTT.

On this clone itself: The sample carries other DNA sequences with the same CDR3. The V and J genes are TRBV24-1 and TRBJ1-2; the match to TRBD1 covers 7 bases. The V gene end was trimmed by 4 bases and the J gene end by 4 bases; junction bases not matched to a gene: 5. The CDR3 runs 14 residues. The germline V gene encodes CDR1 KGHDR and CDR2 SFDVKD. As DNA, the CDR3 is TGTGCCACCAGTGACCTCGACAGGGTCTATGGCTACACCTTC. It yields the protein CATSDLDRVYGYTF.

The gene calls are TRBV10-3 and TRBJ1-3, with a tentative D call TRBD1 (6 bases). The CDR3 consists of 15 residues. Germline V lookup: CDR1 ENHRY, CDR2 SYGVKD. V lost 6 bases to trimming and J lost 0 bases, with 12 bases between them. CDR3 bases: TGTGCCATCAGCCCGCAGGGGAACTCTGGAAACACCATATATTTT. It translates to CAISPQGNSGNTIYF.

The chain links TRBV4-3 to TRBJ2-2; 9 nucleotides align to TRBD2. The germline V gene encodes CDR1 LGHNA and CDR2 YSLEER. The V and J ends lost 1 base and 4 bases, in that order; junction bases with no gene match: 4. CDR3 length: 16 amino acids. The CDR3 here is CASSQVASGVTGELFF. CDR3 bases: TGCGCCAGCAGCCAAGTTGCTAGCGGGGTCACCGGGGAGCTGTTTTTT.

This clone was detected only once. The chain is built from TRBV11-3 and TRBJ1-5; TRBD1 agrees at 7 bases. The V gene's germline CDR1 is SGHNT and CDR2 YENEEA. The CDR3 consists of 15 residues. J lost 0 bases, V lost 9 bases, and 8 bases had no gene match. The CDR3 protein is CARKYGDSSNQPQHF. Here the CDR3 DNA reads TGTGCCAGGAAATACGGGGACAGTAGCAATCAGCCCCAGCATTTT.

The chain carries TRBV3-1 (or the pseudogene TRBV3-2) and TRBJ1-2; 9 bases are shared with TRBD1. Looked up from germline, CDR1 is LGHDT and CDR2 is YNNKEL (reference sequence). The CDR3 has 17 amino acids. After removal of 4 bases from V and 4 bases from J, the junction contained 13 bases not matched to a gene. CDR3 nucleotide sequence: TGTGCCAGCAGCCTTGCCGGGACAGGGTATTTAGGCTATGGCTACACCTTC. Translating it yields CASSLAGTGYLGYGYTF.

The rearrangement links TRBV6-5 to TRBJ1-1, with 10 bases that match TRBD1. CDR1 and CDR2 from the germline V gene are MNHEY and SVGAGI. After removal of 4 bases from V and 8 bases from J, the junction contained 7 bases not matched to a gene. The CDR3 loop spans 14 amino acids. The CDR3: CASSSGGTGAEAFF. The CDR3 coding sequence is TGTGCCAGCAGTTCCGGGGGGACAGGGGCCGAAGCTTTCTTT.

The rearrangement uses TRBV12-5 and TRBJ1-4, with D unresolved. Germline V lookup: CDR1 LGHNT, CDR2 FRNRAP. With 1 base removed from V and 0 bases from J, the gap between germline ends came to 12 bases. CDR3 length: 17 amino acids. CDR3: CASGLATTSATNEKLFF. The DNA of the CDR3 is TGTGCTAGTGGTTTGGCAACGACTTCTGCAACTAATGAAAAACTGTTTTTT.

CDR3 region: CASSKARRVGAFF. DNA of the CDR3: TGTGCCAGCAGCAAAGCGCGGAGGGTAGGAGCTTTCTTT. This rearrangement joins TRBV21-1 to TRBJ1-1. TRBV21-1 is noted as a pseudogene. The CDR3 has 13 residues.